This T cell receptor (beta chain) was captured in a study of shared clonotypes between healthy human individuals. V was trimmed by 0 bases and J by 7 bases, leaving 16 bases between them. From germline, CDR1 is LNHNV and CDR2 YYDKDF (reference sequence). This CDR3 has 16 residues. Produced via immunoSEQ multiplex PCR; TCRdb's table is partial and in-frame only. The table shows 2,500,000 or so clones, with roughly 92% occurring only once. Sequenced: naive CD4+ T cells sorted from blood. Subset described: CD45RA+ positively selected. V and J are TRBV15 and TRBJ2-1; D is perhaps TRBD1 (6 bases). The receptor comes from a man younger than 35 in good health. CDR3 nucleotides: TGTGCCACCAGCAGAGATCGGATAACTAGGGGGAATGAGCAGTTCTTC. It encodes CATSRDRITRGNEQFF. Using reference TRBV15 and TRBJ2-1 for the parts outside the CDR3, the full variable domain is DAMVIQNPRYQVTQFGKPVTLSCSQTLNHNVMYWYQQKSSQAPKLLFHYYDKDFNNEADTPDNFQSRRPNTSFCFLDIRSPGLGDTAMYLCATSRDRITRGNEQFFGPGTRLTVL.